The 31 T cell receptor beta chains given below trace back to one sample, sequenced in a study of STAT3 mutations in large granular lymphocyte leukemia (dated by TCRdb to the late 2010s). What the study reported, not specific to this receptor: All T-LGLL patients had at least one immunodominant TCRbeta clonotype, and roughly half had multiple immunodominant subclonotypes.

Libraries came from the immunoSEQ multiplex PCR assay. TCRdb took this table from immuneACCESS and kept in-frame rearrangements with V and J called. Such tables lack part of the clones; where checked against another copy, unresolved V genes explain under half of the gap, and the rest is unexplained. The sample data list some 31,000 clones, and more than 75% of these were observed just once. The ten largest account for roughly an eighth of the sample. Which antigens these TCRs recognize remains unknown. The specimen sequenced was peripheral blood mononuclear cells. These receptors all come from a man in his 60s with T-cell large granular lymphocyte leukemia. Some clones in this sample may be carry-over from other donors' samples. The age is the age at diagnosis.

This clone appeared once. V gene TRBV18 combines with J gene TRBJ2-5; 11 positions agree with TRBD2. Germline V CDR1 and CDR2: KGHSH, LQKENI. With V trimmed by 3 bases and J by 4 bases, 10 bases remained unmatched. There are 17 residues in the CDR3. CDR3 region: CASSPGTSGGLLETQYF. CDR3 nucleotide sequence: TGTGCCAGCTCACCGGGGACTAGCGGCGGTTTATTAGAGACCCAGTACTTC.

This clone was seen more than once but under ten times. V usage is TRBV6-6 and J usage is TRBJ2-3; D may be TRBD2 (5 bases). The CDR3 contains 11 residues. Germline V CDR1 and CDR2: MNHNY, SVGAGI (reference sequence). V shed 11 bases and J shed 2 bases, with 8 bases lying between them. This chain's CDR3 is CAGGHTDTQYF. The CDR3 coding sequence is TGTGCCGGAGGCCACACAGATACGCAGTATTTT.

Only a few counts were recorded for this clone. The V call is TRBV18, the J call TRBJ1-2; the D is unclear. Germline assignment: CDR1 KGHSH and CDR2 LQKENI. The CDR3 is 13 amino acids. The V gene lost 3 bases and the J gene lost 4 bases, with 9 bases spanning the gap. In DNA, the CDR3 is TGTGCCAGCTCACCCCCGGACGGCTATGGCTACACCTTC. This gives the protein CASSPPDGYGYTF.

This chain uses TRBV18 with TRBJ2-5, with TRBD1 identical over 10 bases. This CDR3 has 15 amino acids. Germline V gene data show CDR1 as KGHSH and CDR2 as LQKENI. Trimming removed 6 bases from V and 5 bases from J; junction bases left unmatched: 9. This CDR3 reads CASSAGTGEYETQYF. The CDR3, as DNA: TGTGCCAGCTCGGCCGGGACAGGGGAATACGAGACCCAGTACTTC.

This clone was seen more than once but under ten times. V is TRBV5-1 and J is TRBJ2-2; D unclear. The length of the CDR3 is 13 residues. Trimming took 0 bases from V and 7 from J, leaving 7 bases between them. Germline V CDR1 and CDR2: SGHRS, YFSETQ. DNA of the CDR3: TGCGCCAGCAGCTTGGCGACCTACGGGGAGCTGTTTTTT. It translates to CASSLATYGELFF.

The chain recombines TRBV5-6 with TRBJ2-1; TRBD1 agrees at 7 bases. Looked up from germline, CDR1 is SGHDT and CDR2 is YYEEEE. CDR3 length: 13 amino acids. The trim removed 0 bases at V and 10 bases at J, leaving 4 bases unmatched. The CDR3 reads CASSLEQTGEQFF. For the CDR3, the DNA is TGTGCCAGCAGCTTGGAACAGACAGGGGAGCAGTTCTTC.

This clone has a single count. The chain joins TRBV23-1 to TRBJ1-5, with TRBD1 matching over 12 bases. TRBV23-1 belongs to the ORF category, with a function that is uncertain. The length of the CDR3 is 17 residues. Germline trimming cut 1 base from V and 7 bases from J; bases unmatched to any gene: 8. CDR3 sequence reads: CASSQCDGTGGRQPQHF. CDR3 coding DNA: TGCGCCAGCAGTCAATGTGATGGGACAGGGGGCAGGCAGCCCCAGCATTTT.

In nucleotides, the CDR3 is TGTGCCAGCTCTGCTGGGAGCGGCTCCTACGAGCAGTACTTC. Its translation is CASSAGSGSYEQYF. The genes are TRBV11-2 and TRBJ2-7, with a weak D call TRBD2 (5 bases). Germline lookup yields CDR1 SGHAT and CDR2 FQNNGV. Trimming cost V 8 bases and J 0 bases, with 14 bases left between them. CDR3 size: 14 residues. Filled out from reference TRBV11-2 and TRBJ2-7, the complete variable domain reads EAGVAQSPRYKIIEKRQSVAFWCNPISGHATLYWYQQILGQGPKLLIQFQNNGVVDDSQLPKDRFSAERLKGVDSTLKIQPAKLEDSAVYLCASSAGSGSYEQYFGPGTRLTVT.

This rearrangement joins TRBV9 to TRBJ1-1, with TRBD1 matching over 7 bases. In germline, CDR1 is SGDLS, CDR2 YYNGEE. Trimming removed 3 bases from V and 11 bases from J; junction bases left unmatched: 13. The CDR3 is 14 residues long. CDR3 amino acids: CASSAVEGGYGAFF. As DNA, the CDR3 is TGTGCCAGCAGCGCCGTGGAAGGGGGCTATGGGGCTTTCTTT.

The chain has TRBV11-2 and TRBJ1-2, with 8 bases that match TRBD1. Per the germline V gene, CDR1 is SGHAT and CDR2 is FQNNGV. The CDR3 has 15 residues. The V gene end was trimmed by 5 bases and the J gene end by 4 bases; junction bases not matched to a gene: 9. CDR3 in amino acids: CASSPHGQGPYGYTF. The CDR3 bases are TGTGCCAGCAGCCCCCACGGACAGGGACCCTATGGCTACACCTTC. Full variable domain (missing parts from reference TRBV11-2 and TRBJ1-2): EAGVAQSPRYKIIEKRQSVAFWCNPISGHATLYWYQQILGQGPKLLIQFQNNGVVDDSQLPKDRFSAERLKGVDSTLKIQPAKLEDSAVYLCASSPHGQGPYGYTFGSGTRLTVV.

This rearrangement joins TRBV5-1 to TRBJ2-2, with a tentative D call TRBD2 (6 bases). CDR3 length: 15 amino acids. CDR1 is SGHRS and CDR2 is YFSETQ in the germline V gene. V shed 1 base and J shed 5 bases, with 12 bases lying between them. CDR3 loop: CASSLRAAGTGELFF. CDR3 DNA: TGCGCCAGCAGCTTGCGGGCGGCGGGGACCGGGGAGCTGTTTTTT.

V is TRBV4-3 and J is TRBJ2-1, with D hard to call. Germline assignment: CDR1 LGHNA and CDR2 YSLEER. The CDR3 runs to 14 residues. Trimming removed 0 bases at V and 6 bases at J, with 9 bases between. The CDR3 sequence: CASSQDSRPNEQFF. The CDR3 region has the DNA TGCGCCAGCAGCCAAGATTCACGGCCCAATGAGCAGTTCTTC.

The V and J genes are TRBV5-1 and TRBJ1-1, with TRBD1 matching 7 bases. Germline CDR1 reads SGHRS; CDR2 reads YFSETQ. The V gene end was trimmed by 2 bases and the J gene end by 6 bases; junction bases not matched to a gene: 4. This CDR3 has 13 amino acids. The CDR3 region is CASSLQTGPEAFF. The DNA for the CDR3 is TGCGCCAGCAGCTTACAGACAGGGCCTGAAGCTTTCTTT.

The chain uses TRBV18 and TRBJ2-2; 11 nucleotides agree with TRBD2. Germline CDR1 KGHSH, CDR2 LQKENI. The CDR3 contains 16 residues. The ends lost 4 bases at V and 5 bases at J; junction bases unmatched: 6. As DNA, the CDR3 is TGTGCCAGCTCACTCCTAGCGGGAGGTGAGACCGGGGAGCTGTTTTTT. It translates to CASSLLAGGETGELFF.

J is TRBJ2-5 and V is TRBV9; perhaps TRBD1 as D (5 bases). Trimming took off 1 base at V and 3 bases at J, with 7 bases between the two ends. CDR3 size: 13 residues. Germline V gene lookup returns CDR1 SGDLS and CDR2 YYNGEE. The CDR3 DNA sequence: TGTGCCAGCAGCGTAAGACAGAAAGAGACCCAGTACTTC. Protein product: CASSVRQKETQYF.

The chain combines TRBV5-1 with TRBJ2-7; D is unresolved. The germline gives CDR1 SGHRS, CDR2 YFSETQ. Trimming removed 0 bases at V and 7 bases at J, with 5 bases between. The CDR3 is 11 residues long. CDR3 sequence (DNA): TGCGCCAGCAGCTTGGCCGGGGAGCAGTACTTC. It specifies CASSLAGEQYF. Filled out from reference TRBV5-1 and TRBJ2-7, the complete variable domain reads KAGVTQTPRYLIKTRGQQVTLSCSPISGHRSVSWYQQTPGQGLQFLFEYFSETQRNKGNFPGRFSGRQFSNSRSEMNVSTLELGDSALYLCASSLAGEQYFGPGTRLTVT.

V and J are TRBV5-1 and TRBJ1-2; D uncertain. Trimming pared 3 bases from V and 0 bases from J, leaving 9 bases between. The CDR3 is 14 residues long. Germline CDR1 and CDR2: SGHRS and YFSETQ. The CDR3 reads CASSSGGANYGYTF. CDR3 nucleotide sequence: TGCGCCAGCAGCTCAGGCGGGGCTAACTATGGCTACACCTTC.

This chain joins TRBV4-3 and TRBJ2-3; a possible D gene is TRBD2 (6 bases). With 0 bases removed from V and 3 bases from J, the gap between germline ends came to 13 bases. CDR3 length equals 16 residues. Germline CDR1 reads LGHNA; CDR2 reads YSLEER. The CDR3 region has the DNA TGCGCCAGCAGCCAAGAAGTCCGACTAGGAACAGATACGCAGTATTTT. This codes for CASSQEVRLGTDTQYF.

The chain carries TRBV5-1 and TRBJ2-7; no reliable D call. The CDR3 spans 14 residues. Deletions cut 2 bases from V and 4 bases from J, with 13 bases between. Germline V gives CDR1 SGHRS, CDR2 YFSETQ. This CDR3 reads CASSFDKQLYEQYF. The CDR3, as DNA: TGCGCCAGCAGCTTCGACAAACAACTATACGAGCAGTACTTC.

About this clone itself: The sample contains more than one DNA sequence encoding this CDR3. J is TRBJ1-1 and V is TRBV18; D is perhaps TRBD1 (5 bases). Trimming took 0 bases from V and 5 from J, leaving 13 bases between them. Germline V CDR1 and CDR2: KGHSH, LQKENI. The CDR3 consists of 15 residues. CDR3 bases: TGTGCCAGCTCACCACCGGGGGGTGTGGGGACTGAAGCTTTCTTT. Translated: CASSPPGGVGTEAFF.

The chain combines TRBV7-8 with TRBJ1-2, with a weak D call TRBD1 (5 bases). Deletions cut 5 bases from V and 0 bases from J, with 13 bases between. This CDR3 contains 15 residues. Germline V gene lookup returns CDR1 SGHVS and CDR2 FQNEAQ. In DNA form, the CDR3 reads TGTGCCAGCAGCACACGGGACGGATCTAACTATGGCTACACCTTC. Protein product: CASSTRDGSNYGYTF. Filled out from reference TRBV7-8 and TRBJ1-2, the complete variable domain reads GAGVSQSPRYKVAKRGQDVALRCDPISGHVSLFWYQQALGQGPEFLTYFQNEAQLDKSGLPSDRFFAERPEGSVSTLKIQRTQQEDSAVYLCASSTRDGSNYGYTFGSGTRLTVV.

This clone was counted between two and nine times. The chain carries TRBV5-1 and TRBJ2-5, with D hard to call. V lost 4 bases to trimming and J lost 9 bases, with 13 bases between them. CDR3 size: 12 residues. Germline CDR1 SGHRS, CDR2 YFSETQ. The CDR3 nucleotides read TGCGCCAGCAGCATGGACGAGTTGGCCCAGTACTTC. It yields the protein CASSMDELAQYF.

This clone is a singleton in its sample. The CDR3 DNA reads as TGTGCCAGCAGCCCCGAGAGACTAGCGGGAACAGATACGCAGTATTTT. Translating gives CASSPERLAGTDTQYF. V is TRBV4-2 and J is TRBJ2-3; 11 bases are a match to TRBD2. Trimming cost V 4 bases and J 3 bases; bases outside gene matches: 6. This CDR3 has 16 amino acids. Germline CDR1 reads LGHNA; CDR2 reads YNFKEQ.

The CDR3 nucleotides read TGTGCCAGCAATCCCGGGACGCATGGCTACACCTTC. Its translation is CASNPGTHGYTF. The chain carries TRBV28 and TRBJ1-2; D possibly corresponds to TRBD1 (5 bases). The CDR3 loop spans 12 amino acids. Germline CDR1 reads MDHEN; CDR2 reads SYDVKM. V shed 7 bases and J shed 6 bases, with 12 bases lying between them.

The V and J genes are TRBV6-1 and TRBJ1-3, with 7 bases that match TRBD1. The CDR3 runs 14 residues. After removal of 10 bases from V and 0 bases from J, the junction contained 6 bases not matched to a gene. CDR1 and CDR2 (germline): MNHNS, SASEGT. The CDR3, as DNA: TGTGCCACCGGGACAGCACTCTCTGGAAACACCATATATTTT. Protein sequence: CATGTALSGNTIYF.

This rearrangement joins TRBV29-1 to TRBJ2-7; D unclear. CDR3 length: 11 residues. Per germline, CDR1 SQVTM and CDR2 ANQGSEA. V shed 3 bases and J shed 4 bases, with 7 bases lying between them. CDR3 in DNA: TGCAGCGTTGATCTGGGGTACGAGCAGTACTTC. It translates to CSVDLGYEQYF.

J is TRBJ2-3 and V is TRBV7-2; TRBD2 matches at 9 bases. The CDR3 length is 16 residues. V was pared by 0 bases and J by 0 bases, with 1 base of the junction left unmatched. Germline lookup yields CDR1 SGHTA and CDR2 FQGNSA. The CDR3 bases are TGTGCCAGCAGCTTAGCTAGCGGGGGTAGCACAGATACGCAGTATTTT. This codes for CASSLASGGSTDTQYF. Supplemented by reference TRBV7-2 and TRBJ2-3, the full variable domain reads GAGVSQSPSNKVTEKGKDVELRCDPISGHTALYWYRQSLGQGLEFLIYFQGNSAPDKSGLPSDRFSAERTGGSVSTLTIQRTQQEDSAVYLCASSLASGGSTDTQYFGPGTRLTVL.

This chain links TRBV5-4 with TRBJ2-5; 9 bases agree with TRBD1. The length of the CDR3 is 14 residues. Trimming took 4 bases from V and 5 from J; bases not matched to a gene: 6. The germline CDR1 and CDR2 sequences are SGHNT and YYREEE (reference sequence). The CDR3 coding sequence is TGTGCCAGCAGCCTAACAGGGGGCAGGGAGACCCAGTACTTC. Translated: CASSLTGGRETQYF. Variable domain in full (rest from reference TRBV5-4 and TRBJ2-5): ETGVTQSPTHLIKTRGQQVTLRCSSQSGHNTVSWYQQALGQGPQFIFQYYREEENGRGNFPPRFSGLQFPNYSSELNVNALELDDSALYLCASSLTGGRETQYFGPGTRLLVL.

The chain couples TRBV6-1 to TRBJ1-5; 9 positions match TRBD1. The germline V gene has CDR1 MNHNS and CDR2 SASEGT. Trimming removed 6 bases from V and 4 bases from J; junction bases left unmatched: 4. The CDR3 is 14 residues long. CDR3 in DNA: TGTGCCAGCAGCCGGGACAGGGAGAATCAGCCCCAGCATTTT. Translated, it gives CASSRDRENQPQHF.

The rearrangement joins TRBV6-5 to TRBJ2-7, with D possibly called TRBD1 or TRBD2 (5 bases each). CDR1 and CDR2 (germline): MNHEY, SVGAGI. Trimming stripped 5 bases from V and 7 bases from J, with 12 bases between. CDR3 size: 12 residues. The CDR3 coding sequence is TGTGCCAGCAGTCGACCCGAGGGGGAGCAGTACTTC. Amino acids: CASSRPEGEQYF.

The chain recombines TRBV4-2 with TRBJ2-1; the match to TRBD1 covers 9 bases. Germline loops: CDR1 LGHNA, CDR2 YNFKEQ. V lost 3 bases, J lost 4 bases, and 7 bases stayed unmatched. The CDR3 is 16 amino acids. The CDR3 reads CASSHEDRGQYNEQFF. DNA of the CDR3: TGTGCCAGCAGCCACGAGGACAGGGGACAGTACAATGAGCAGTTCTTC.